The rows below give T cell receptor beta chains drawn from one sample of a study of cytomegalovirus exposure and HLA in healthy donors. The protocol was immunoSEQ multiplex PCR, while the TCRdb copy is restricted to in-frame clones and leaves out a portion. The sample has 85,000 to 100,000 clones, 55% to 75% seen once. The sample consisted of PBMCs. Receptor source: a man in his 60s in good health and CMV-seronegative. The CDR3 runs from the conserved cysteine through the conserved F or W. A D gene is named only where the DNA matches it firmly. The size entry is marked missing in some rows and otherwise reads once, few, many or a size class.

j_call clone_size d_call v_call cdr3_nt cdr3_aa
TRBJ1-5 few - TRBV2 TGTGCCAGCAGTGAGCGGAATAGCAATCAGCCCCAGCATTTT CASSERNSNQPQHF
TRBJ2-3 - TRBD2 TRBV5-1 TGCGCCAGCAGCTTGACTAGCGGGGGGTACGGAGATACGCAGTATTTT CASSLTSGGYGDTQYF
TRBJ2-7 - - TRBV5-6 TGTGCCAGCAGCTTGGTGAGCTCCTACGAGCAGTACTTC CASSLVSSYEQYF
TRBJ1-3 - - TRBV6-5 TGTGCCTCCTCGCGGGGCGAATCCCCTGGAAACACCATATATTTT CASSRGESPGNTIYF
TRBJ1-6 - - TRBV27 TGTGCCAGCAGTTTACTTAATTCACCCCTCCACTTT CASSLLNSPLHF
TRBJ2-7 few - TRBV7-2 TGTGCCAGCAGCCCGTCTTGGGGGCGAACCTACGAGCAGTACTTC CASSPSWGRTYEQYF
TRBJ1-4 - TRBD1 TRBV30 TGTGCCTGGCTCGGCCAGGGGGCGAGTGAAAAACTGTTTTTT CAWLGQGASEKLFF
TRBJ1-6 - - TRBV5-1 TGCGCCAGCAGCTTGGGTACAGGGAGTAATTCACCCCTCCACTTT CASSLGTGSNSPLHF
TRBJ2-7 - TRBD2 TRBV15 TGTGCCACCGGCCTTATAGCGGGGGGAAACTACGAGCAGTACTTC CATGLIAGGNYEQYF
TRBJ2-7 few TRBD2 TRBV14 TGTGCCAGCAGCCTACGTAGCGGGACCGGCGAGCAGTACTTC CASSLRSGTGEQYF
TRBJ2-6 - - TRBV5-1 TGCGCCAGCAGCTTGGAACAGGCTGGGGCCAACGTCCTGACTTTC CASSLEQAGANVLTF
TRBJ1-1 - - TRBV7-8 TGTGCCAGCAGCGCGGAGGACAGAGTGAGCTCTGAAGCTTTCTTT CASSAEDRVSSEAFF
TRBJ2-3 - TRBD2 TRBV6-4 TGTGCCAGCAGTGTCACTAGCGGGGGGGCCGGCACAGATACGCAGTATTTT CASSVTSGGAGTDTQYF
TRBJ2-3 - TRBD1 TRBV19 TGTGCCAGTAAAGGGGGCAGGTTCACAGATACGCAGTATTTT CASKGGRFTDTQYF
TRBJ2-3 once - TRBV7-7 TGTGCTAGCAGCCCCCTCCTAGATACGCAGTATTTT CASSPLLDTQYF
TRBJ2-5 - TRBD1 TRBV7-9 TGTGCCAGCAGCTCCAGGGGGCCGGAGACCCAGTACTTC CASSSRGPETQYF
TRBJ2-1 - TRBD2 TRBV14 TGTGCCAGCAGCCATATAGCGGGGGGGACGGGAGAGCAGTTCTTC CASSHIAGGTGEQFF
TRBJ2-7 - - TRBV6-1 TGTGTCACCGGTACAGGACCTTCCGAGCAGTACTTC CVTGTGPSEQYF
TRBJ1-6 few TRBD1 TRBV10-1 TGCGCCAGCAGTGCGACAGGGAATAATTCACCCCTCCACTTT CASSATGNNSPLHF
TRBJ2-7 - - TRBV2 TGTGCCACCCTCACCGCGGGGTGGGGTGAGTCCTACGAGCAGTACTTC CATLTAGWGESYEQYF
TRBJ1-5 - - TRBV19 TGTGCCAGTAGTAAACAGGGCGGCAATCAGCCCCAGCATTTT CASSKQGGNQPQHF
TRBJ1-2 few - TRBV6-4 TGTGCCAGCAGTCTCAAAACGGTAAACTATGGCTACACCTTC CASSLKTVNYGYTF
TRBJ1-6 - - TRBV19 TGTGCCAGTAGTATAGATGGGGCGACGTATAATTCACCCCTCCACTTT CASSIDGATYNSPLHF
TRBJ2-7 - TRBD1 TRBV30 TGTGCCTGGAGTCAGGGGGTAGTCTACGAGCAGTACTTC CAWSQGVVYEQYF
TRBJ2-5 - TRBD2 TRBV6-6 TGTGCCAGCAGTTACTCCAGCGGGGGGCAAGAGACCCAGTACTTC CASSYSSGGQETQYF
TRBJ2-1 - TRBD2 TRBV7-9 TGTGCCAGCAGCTCCAGGACTAGCGGCTACAATGAGCAGTTCTTC CASSSRTSGYNEQFF
TRBJ2-1 - TRBD2 TRBV18 TGTGCCAGCTCACCACTAACTAGCGGGCGGGACAATGAGCAGTTCTTC CASSPLTSGRDNEQFF
TRBJ2-7 - - TRBV2 TGTGCCAGCATTAGAGGTTTTAGCTCCTACGAGCAGTACTTC CASIRGFSSYEQYF
TRBJ1-1 - - TRBV9 TGTGCCAGCAGCGTTCAGGGGAACACTGAAGCTTTCTTT CASSVQGNTEAFF
TRBJ1-1 - - TRBV7-2 TGTGCCAGCAGCTCGGGGGGGATTCGGGGCACTGAAGCTTTCTTT CASSSGGIRGTEAFF
TRBJ2-1 - - TRBV28 TGTGCCAGCATTGAGCGAGGAGAAGTGTACAATGAGCAGTTCTTC CASIERGEVYNEQFF
TRBJ1-4 - - TRBV6-4 TGTGCCAGCAGTGAAGGAGGCGGTAATGAAAAACTGTTTTTT CASSEGGGNEKLFF